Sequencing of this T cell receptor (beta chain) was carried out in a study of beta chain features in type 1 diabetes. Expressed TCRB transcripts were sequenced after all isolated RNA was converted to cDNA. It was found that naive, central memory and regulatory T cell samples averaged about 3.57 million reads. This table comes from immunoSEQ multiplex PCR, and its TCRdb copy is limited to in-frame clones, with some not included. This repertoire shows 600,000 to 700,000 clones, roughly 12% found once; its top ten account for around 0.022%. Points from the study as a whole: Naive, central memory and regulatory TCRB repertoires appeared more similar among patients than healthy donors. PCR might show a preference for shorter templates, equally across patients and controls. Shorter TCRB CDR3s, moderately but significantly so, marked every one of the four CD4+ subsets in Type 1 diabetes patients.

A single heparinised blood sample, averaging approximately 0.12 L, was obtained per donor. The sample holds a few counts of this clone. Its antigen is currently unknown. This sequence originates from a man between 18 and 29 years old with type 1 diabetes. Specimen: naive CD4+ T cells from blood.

The CDR3 DNA is TGTGCCAGCAGCTTTCGGGATGATGGCTACACCTTC. Encoded protein: CASSFRDDGYTF. This chain links TRBV7-9 with TRBJ1-2; D uncertain. The CDR3 is 12 amino acids. CDR1 and CDR2 from the germline V gene are SEHNR and FQNEAQ (reference sequence). Trimming removed 3 bases at V and 6 bases at J, with 8 bases between.